The 26 T cell receptor beta chains presented below share a single source sample, sequenced in a study of blood T cell repertoires in COVID-19. Sequencing was performed with immunoSEQ multiplex PCR; in TCRdb, only in-frame clones are kept and a portion is missing. This sample has about 120,000 clones, with around 78% found just once. Material: peripheral blood. The receptors were sampled from a man aged 25-40 years with acute or convalescent COVID-19.

The chain couples TRBV6-1 to TRBJ1-4, with 11 bases lining up with TRBD1. CDR1 MNHNS and CDR2 SASEGT come from the germline V gene. With 3 bases clipped from V and 12 bases from J, the junction kept 21 bases outside the gene matches. The CDR3 covers 19 residues. The DNA of the CDR3 is TGTGCCAGCAGTGATCCCGGGACAGGGGGTCTCCCACCCTTCTGGGAACTGTTTTTT. This gives the protein CASSDPGTGGLPPFWELFF.

The V call is TRBV7-8, the J call TRBJ1-5, with TRBD1 as a possible D gene (5 bases). The CDR3 length is 14 residues. V lost 0 bases and J lost 4, with 7 bases in between. Germline values: CDR1 SGHVS, CDR2 FQNEAQ. CDR3 residues: CASSLARGNQPQHF. The CDR3 DNA follows: TGTGCCAGCAGCTTAGCTCGGGGGAATCAGCCCCAGCATTTT.

This chain connects TRBV12-5 to TRBJ2-2, with 7 bases matching TRBD1. Germline V gene lookup returns CDR1 LGHNT and CDR2 FRNRAP. The CDR3 loop spans 16 amino acids. The ends lost 3 bases at V and 0 bases at J; junction bases unmatched: 4. The chain's CDR3 is CASGFPGQSNTGELFF. Here the CDR3 DNA reads TGTGCTAGTGGTTTTCCGGGACAGTCGAACACCGGGGAGCTGTTTTTT.

The V call is TRBV12-3 or TRBV12-4, the J call TRBJ1-2; D not certain. The V and J ends lost 6 bases and 3 bases respectively, with 11 bases between them. This CDR3 is built from 13 residues. In DNA form, the CDR3 reads TGTGCCAGCAGCGACAATCTTTACTATGGCTACACCTTC. Translating gives CASSDNLYYGYTF.

The chain couples TRBV9 to TRBJ2-1, with TRBD2 identical over 11 bases. This CDR3 is 16 amino acids long. Germline V lookup: CDR1 SGDLS, CDR2 YYNGEE. The trim removed 0 bases at V and 3 bases at J, leaving 2 bases unmatched. The CDR3 reads CASSVGLAGGYNEQFF. The CDR3, as DNA: TGTGCCAGCAGCGTAGGCCTAGCGGGGGGCTACAATGAGCAGTTCTTC.

This chain connects TRBV29-1 to TRBJ1-1; TRBD1 matches 8 bases. The V and J ends lost 7 bases and 3 bases, in that order; junction bases with no gene match: 10. Germline V gives CDR1 SQVTM, CDR2 ANQGSEA. This CDR3 spans 14 amino acids. DNA for the CDR3: TGCAGCGCTGGGCCACAGGGGGGTTACACTGAAGCTTTCTTT. As protein: CSAGPQGGYTEAFF.

The genes are TRBV5-6 and TRBJ1-6, with TRBD1 identical over 7 bases. Trimming took 2 bases from V and 13 from J; bases not matched to a gene: 9. Germline assignment: CDR1 SGHDT and CDR2 YYEEEE. CDR3 length equals 14 residues. The CDR3 loop is CASSLGQDQGPLHF. DNA of the CDR3: TGTGCCAGCAGCTTAGGACAGGACCAAGGGCCCCTCCACTTT.

This chain links TRBV30 with TRBJ1-2, with a tentative D call TRBD1 (6 bases). The CDR3 is 13 residues long. Germline CDR1 is GTSNPN and CDR2 is SVGIG (reference sequence). V lost 7 bases and J lost 0, with 12 bases in between. CDR3 sequence reads: CASRDISNYGYTF. In DNA form, the CDR3 reads TGTGCCTCTAGGGACATATCTAACTATGGCTACACCTTC.

This clone was detected once. V is TRBV9 and J is TRBJ1-5; no clear D. CDR3 length: 13 residues. Germline CDR1 SGDLS, CDR2 YYNGEE. Trimming shortened V by 4 bases and J by 3 bases, and 8 bases separated the two germline ends. CDR3 sequence: CASSRVFNQPQHF. CDR3 coding DNA: TGTGCCAGCAGCCGGGTCTTCAATCAGCCCCAGCATTTT.

This rearrangement joins TRBV10-3 to TRBJ1-2, with TRBD1 identical over 9 bases. The J segment lost 7 bases and the V segment lost 7 bases, leaving 22 bases of the junction unmatched. The germline V gene encodes CDR1 ENHRY and CDR2 SYGVKD. The length of the CDR3 is 18 residues. This CDR3 is CAITKGQGEWLAAGGYTF. The CDR3, as DNA: TGTGCCATCACTAAGGGACAGGGCGAGTGGTTGGCGGCGGGTGGCTACACCTTC.

This clone appeared a few times. The chain has TRBV29-1 and TRBJ1-5; TRBD1 might be the D (5 bases). Between the trimmed V and J ends, which lost 6 bases and 0 bases, there was a span of 12 bases. The germline V gene encodes CDR1 SQVTM and CDR2 ANQGSEA. The CDR3 spans 14 residues. CDR3 loop: CSVAGRDSNQPQHF. In nucleotides, the CDR3 is TGCAGCGTGGCGGGACGGGATAGCAATCAGCCCCAGCATTTT.

The V call is TRBV27, the J call TRBJ2-7; the D gene is possibly TRBD2 (6 bases). Trimming took off 4 bases at V and 3 bases at J, with 13 bases between the two ends. The CDR3 loop spans 14 amino acids. The V gene's germline CDR1 is MNHEY and CDR2 SMNVEV (reference sequence). For the CDR3, the DNA is TGTGCCAGCAGTTCTAGCGACAAACTCTACGAGCAGTACTTC. The encoded protein is CASSSSDKLYEQYF.

This clone was detected only once. The chain carries TRBV4-1 and TRBJ2-2; 13 nucleotides line up with TRBD2. V dropped 1 base and J dropped 4; count of bases not matched to a gene: 3. The CDR3 runs to 17 residues. Germline CDR1 reads MGHRA; CDR2 reads YSYEKL. CDR3 in amino acids: CASSQGTSGRITGELFF. For the CDR3, the DNA is TGCGCCAGCAGCCAAGGGACTAGCGGGAGAATCACCGGGGAGCTGTTTTTT.

This chain uses TRBV9 with TRBJ2-1, with D unresolved. This CDR3 contains 13 residues. Germline-derived CDR1 and CDR2 are SGDLS and YYNGEE. V was pared by 5 bases and J by 8 bases, with 14 bases between. CDR3 sequence: CASSMGPRDEQFF. DNA for the CDR3: TGTGCCAGCAGTATGGGTCCACGGGATGAGCAGTTCTTC.

V and J are TRBV6-2 or TRBV6-3 and TRBJ1-2; D gene ambiguous. V lost 6 bases to trimming and J lost 8 bases, with 16 bases between them. Germline lookup yields CDR1 MNHEY and CDR2 SVGEGT. The CDR3 is made up of 13 amino acids. CDR3 residues: CASSLTLSGGYTF. In DNA form, the CDR3 reads TGTGCCAGCAGCCTGACCCTTAGCGGCGGCTACACCTTC.

The V and J genes are TRBV9 and TRBJ1-6, with 7 bases that match TRBD1. V trimming: 9 bases; J trimming: 10 bases; junction bases outside the gene matches: 13. CDR1 is SGDLS and CDR2 is YYNGEE in the germline V gene. This CDR3 spans 14 amino acids. The CDR3 coding sequence is TGTGCCACACGACCTGACAGGGAAAGCTCACCCCTCCACTTT. Translation gives CATRPDRESSPLHF.

This chain connects TRBV27 to TRBJ2-2; TRBD1 might be the D (5 bases). V lost 5 bases and J lost 1, with 8 bases in between. The CDR3 consists of 14 residues. CDR1 and CDR2 from the germline V gene are MNHEY and SMNVEV (reference sequence). CDR3 in DNA: TGTGCCAGCAGTCCCGACAGGAACACCGGGGAGCTGTTTTTT. This sequence encodes CASSPDRNTGELFF.

This clone was seen a few times. The chain is built from TRBV4-3 and TRBJ1-6; D remains ambiguous. CDR3 length: 15 residues. Trimming shortened V by 1 base and J by 10 bases, and 14 bases separated the two germline ends. Germline V gene data show CDR1 as LGHNA and CDR2 as YSLEER. The CDR3 nucleotides are TGCGCCAGCAGCCAAGGAGCCTTCTCAGGATCACCCCTCCACTTT. Translation: CASSQGAFSGSPLHF.

This chain links TRBV5-4 with TRBJ1-6; 12 bases align to TRBD1. V trimming: 0 bases; J trimming: 0 bases; junction bases outside the gene matches: 1. The V gene's germline CDR1 is SGHNT and CDR2 YYREEE (reference sequence). The CDR3 totals 18 residues. CDR3 sequence (DNA): TGTGCCAGCAGCTTGGTGGGACAGGGGGCCTCCTATAATTCACCCCTCCACTTT. Residues: CASSLVGQGASYNSPLHF.

The CDR3 coding sequence is TGTGCCAGCAGCCCGGGGGGTCAGGGTGAGCAGTTCTTC. This gives the protein CASSPGGQGEQFF. The chain recombines TRBV7-9 with TRBJ2-1; TRBD2 agrees at 7 bases. The CDR3 extends over 13 amino acids. The J segment lost 9 bases and the V segment lost 5 bases, leaving 7 bases of the junction unmatched. Germline V gene sequence: CDR1 SEHNR, CDR2 FQNEAQ (reference sequence).

The chain combines TRBV3-1 (or the pseudogene TRBV3-2) with TRBJ1-2; weak D call: TRBD1 (6 bases). Trimming removed 0 bases from V and 10 bases from J, with 18 bases in between. CDR1 is LGHDT, CDR2 YNNKEL, per germline (reference sequence). CDR3 length: 15 residues. The CDR3 sequence is CASSQERGGGSLYTF. Here the CDR3 DNA reads TGTGCCAGCAGCCAAGAACGCGGGGGCGGTTCCCTCTACACCTTC.

The rearrangement joins TRBV3-1 (or the pseudogene TRBV3-2) to TRBJ1-4; 8 nucleotides match TRBD1. The V and J ends lost 5 bases and 7 bases, in that order; junction bases with no gene match: 6. Germline V gene sequence: CDR1 LGHDT, CDR2 YNNKEL (reference sequence). The CDR3 spans 14 residues. The CDR3 DNA is TGTGCCAGCAGCGACGGGACAGGTGCTGAAAAACTGTTTTTT. It translates to CASSDGTGAEKLFF.

The rearrangement joins TRBV15 to TRBJ1-2, with D uncertain. Trimming shortened V by 3 bases and J by 2 bases, and 13 bases separated the two germline ends. The germline CDR1 and CDR2 sequences are LNHNV and YYDKDF (reference sequence). The CDR3 contains 15 residues. This CDR3 reads CATSREGFSNYGYTF. Written as DNA, the CDR3 is TGTGCCACCAGCAGGGAGGGATTTTCGAACTATGGCTACACCTTC.

The chain recombines TRBV4-1 with TRBJ2-1; TRBD2 agrees at 7 bases. Germline V gives CDR1 MGHRA, CDR2 YSYEKL. CDR3 length equals 15 residues. V lost 6 bases, J lost 7 bases, and 12 bases stayed unmatched. CDR3 residues: CASRQSSRERNEQFF. The CDR3 nucleotides are TGCGCCAGCAGGCAGTCGTCGCGGGAGAGGAATGAGCAGTTCTTC.

This chain connects TRBV6-5 to TRBJ2-3, with D perhaps matching TRBD2 (5 bases). Trimming removed 1 base at V and 5 bases at J, with 16 bases between. The CDR3 sequence is 16 residues long. Germline lookup yields CDR1 MNHEY and CDR2 SVGAGI. The CDR3 sequence: CASSYYPGGEGDTQYF. The CDR3 DNA follows: TGTGCCAGCAGTTACTATCCAGGAGGCGAGGGAGATACGCAGTATTTT.

This clone was seen only once. The chain employs TRBV4-1 and TRBJ2-7; weak D call: TRBD1 (5 bases). V was cut by 1 base and J by 3 bases, with 13 bases left in between. The CDR3 runs 15 residues. Germline V gene lookup returns CDR1 MGHRA and CDR2 YSYEKL. The CDR3 reads CASSQGPTANYEQYF. The DNA of the CDR3 is TGCGCCAGCAGCCAAGGCCCGACAGCTAACTACGAGCAGTACTTC.